This T cell receptor beta chain was profiled in a study of low-dose radiotherapy and immunotherapy resistance in tumors. Study-wide background: Members of Cohort 1 were treated with 0.5 Gy per fraction every 2 weeks. The prescribed total PTV dose was 6.5 Gy. Daily intake of oral aspirin 300 mg by patients lasted four cycles and began on cycle 1 day 1. In Cohort 2, 1 Gy per fraction was delivered every two weeks, for a total of 13 Gy over 26 weeks.

TRAV- and TRBV-specific primers primed first-strand cDNA, covering alpha and beta chains. TCR amplification ran approximately 20 PCR cycles using constant-region and V-primer adapter primers. TCRdb re-analysed the reads in MiXCR, keeping a single row per CDR3 protein. The repertoire holds approximately 84,000 distinct CDR3 sequences, with roughly a sixth as singletons. Many counts were recorded for this clonotype. This sample's time point: before trial treatment. Between the trimmed V and J ends, which lost 2 bases and 4 bases, there was a span of 15 bases. CDR1 and CDR2 (germline): SGHRS, YFSETQ. There are 16 residues in the CDR3.

The specimen was PBMCs, collected before treatment. The chain employs TRBV5-1 and TRBJ2-2; D may match TRBD1 or TRBD2 (5 bases each). This TCR derives from a male donor with prostate cancer. The CDR3 spells CASSLHRDAGTGELFF. DNA for the CDR3: TGCGCCAGCAGCTTACACCGGGACGCAGGCACCGGGGAGCTGTTTTTT. The full variable domain, its missing parts supplied by reference TRBV5-1 and TRBJ2-2, is KAGVTQTPRYLIKTRGQQVTLSCSPISGHRSVSWYQQTPGQGLQFLFEYFSETQRNKGNFPGRFSGRQFSNSRSEMNVSTLELGDSALYLCASSLHRDAGTGELFFGEGSRLTVL.